The T cell receptor beta chain described here comes from a study of beta chain features in type 1 diabetes. Study-level findings and limits: TCRB CDR3 length was moderately but significantly reduced in all four CD4+ subsets of Type 1 diabetes patients.

The CDR3 totals 12 residues. Central memory, naive, regulatory and stem cell-like memory CD4+ cells were sorted by CD45RO/CCR7/CD25/CD127/CD95/CD27. This clone showed up just a few times. Its target is unknown. Every bit of the isolated RNA underwent reverse transcription, so sequencing read expressed TCRB transcripts. The data were produced by immunoSEQ multiplex PCR, yet TCRdb's version contains in-frame clones alone and is incomplete. This sample yields 550,000 to 850,000 clones, of which 10% to 15% are seen a single time; around 0.022% belongs to the top ten. What was sequenced was naive CD4+ T cells from blood. This chain connects TRBV21-1 to TRBJ1-4; the D call of TRBD1 is as the table states it, not checked on the DNA. TRBV21-1 is given as a pseudogene. This clonotype originated in a man aged 18 to 29 with type 1 diabetes. CDR3 in DNA: TGTGCCAGCGGACAGCCCCTCGGAAAACTGTTTTTT. This encodes CASGQPLGKLFF.